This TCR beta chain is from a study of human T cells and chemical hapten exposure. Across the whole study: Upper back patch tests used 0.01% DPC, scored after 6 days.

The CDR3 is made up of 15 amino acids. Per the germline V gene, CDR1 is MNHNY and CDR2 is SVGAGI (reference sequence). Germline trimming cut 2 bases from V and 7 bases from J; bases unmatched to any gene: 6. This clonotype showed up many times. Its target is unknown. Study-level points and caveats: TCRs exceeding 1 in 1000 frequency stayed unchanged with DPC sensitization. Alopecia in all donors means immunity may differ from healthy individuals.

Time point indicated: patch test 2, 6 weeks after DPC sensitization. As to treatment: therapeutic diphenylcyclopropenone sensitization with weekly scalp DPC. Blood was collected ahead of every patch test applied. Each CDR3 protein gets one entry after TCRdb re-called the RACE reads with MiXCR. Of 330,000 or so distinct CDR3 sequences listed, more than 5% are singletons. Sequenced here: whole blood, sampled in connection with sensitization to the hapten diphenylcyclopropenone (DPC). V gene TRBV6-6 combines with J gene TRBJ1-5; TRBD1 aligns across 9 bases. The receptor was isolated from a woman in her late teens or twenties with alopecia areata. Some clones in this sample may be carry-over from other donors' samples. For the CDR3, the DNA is TGTGCCAGCAGTTACGACAGGGGGGGCGGGCAGCCCCAGCATTTT. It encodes CASSYDRGGGQPQHF.